The 9 T cell receptor beta chains given below trace back to one sample, sequenced in a study of glioma-infiltrating T cells after dendritic cell vaccination. Sequencing was performed with immunoSEQ multiplex PCR; in TCRdb, only in-frame clones are kept and a portion is missing. The sample includes some 87,000 clones, over 65% of them seen just once. The sample in question was blood, obtained before dendritic cell vaccination. The receptor source for this set is a human donor with glioblastoma.

The chain joins TRBV19 to TRBJ1-5; maybe TRBD1 (5 bases). Germline V gives CDR1 LNHDA, CDR2 SQIVND (reference sequence). V lost 3 bases and J lost 3, with 12 bases in between. The CDR3 totals 15 residues. CDR3 nucleotide sequence: TGTGCCAGTAGTATTTTCAGGGTACCCAATCAGCCCCAGCATTTT. It encodes CASSIFRVPNQPQHF. The variable domain in full, with the rest retrieved from reference TRBV19 and TRBJ1-5, is DGGITQSPKYLFRKEGQNVTLSCEQNLNHDAMYWYRQDPGQGLRLIYYSQIVNDFQKGDIAEGYSVSREKKESFPLTVTSAQKNPTAFYLCASSIFRVPNQPQHFGDGTRLSIL.

The chain links TRBV4-1 to TRBJ1-4; D is uncertain. This CDR3 has 12 residues. Per the germline V gene, CDR1 is MGHRA and CDR2 is YSYEKL. V was shortened by 3 bases and J by 8 bases, with 7 bases between the two germline ends. The CDR3 DNA reads TGCGCCAGCAGCCACCCGAGGGAAAAACTGTTTTTT. Residues: CASSHPREKLFF.

The genes are TRBV5-1 and TRBJ1-4; 7 nucleotides match TRBD1. CDR3 size: 13 residues. Germline values: CDR1 SGHRS, CDR2 YFSETQ. V gave up 5 bases and J gave up 6 bases; unmatched junction bases: 4. The CDR3 DNA reads TGCGCCAGCAGGGAGGGGGCTGATGAAAAACTGTTTTTT. It is translated as CASREGADEKLFF.

This clone came up a few times. This rearrangement joins TRBV2 to TRBJ2-7; no clear D. In germline, CDR1 is SNHLY, CDR2 FYNNEI. Trimming removed 7 bases from V and 3 bases from J, with 7 bases in between. CDR3 size: 11 residues. The CDR3 region is CASTRIYEQYF. Written as DNA, the CDR3 is TGTGCCAGCACCCGTATCTACGAGCAGTACTTC.

The rearrangement links TRBV6-6 to TRBJ1-4; no reliable D call. Per germline, CDR1 MNHNY and CDR2 SVGAGI (reference sequence). The germline V and J ends were trimmed by 6 bases and 7 bases, with 12 bases remaining between them. The CDR3 loop spans 13 amino acids. CDR3 sequence reads: CASRSADGEKLFF. The CDR3 region has the DNA TGTGCCAGCAGAAGCGCCGACGGTGAAAAACTGTTTTTT.

The CDR3 protein is CASSSGNSFSTDTQYF. The CDR3 DNA follows: TGCGCCAGCAGCTCTGGTAATAGTTTTAGCACAGATACGCAGTATTTT. V gene TRBV5-1 combines with J gene TRBJ2-3; the D is unclear. Germline V lookup: CDR1 SGHRS, CDR2 YFSETQ. The CDR3 loop spans 16 amino acids. V was trimmed by 3 bases and J by 0 bases, leaving 14 bases between them.

V gene TRBV14 combines with J gene TRBJ2-1, with 9 positions matching TRBD2. The CDR3 is 17 amino acids. From germline, CDR1 is SGHDN and CDR2 FVKESK. Trimming at V came to 1 base and at J to 8 bases, leaving 12 bases not matched to a gene. The CDR3, as DNA: TGTGCCAGCAGCCAAGGAGTATGGCGGGGGGGGGTGGATGAGCAGTTCTTC. It is translated as CASSQGVWRGGVDEQFF.

CDR3 sequence: CASTKTWTGSLNTEAFF. The CDR3 region has the DNA TGTGCCAGCACGAAAACCTGGACAGGAAGCCTGAACACTGAAGCTTTCTTT. This sequence joins TRBV5-4 and TRBJ1-1; 7 bases match TRBD1. V lost 6 bases and J lost 0; bases outside the gene matches: 14. This CDR3 is 17 amino acids long. Germline V gene data show CDR1 as SGHNT and CDR2 as YYREEE (reference sequence).

The CDR3: CASSLGQSSSPLHF. The CDR3 DNA reads TGCGCCAGCAGCTTGGGACAGTCGAGTTCACCCCTCCACTTT. V and J are TRBV5-1 and TRBJ1-6; TRBD1 might be the D (5 bases). There are 14 residues in the CDR3. With 0 bases removed from V and 9 bases from J, the gap between germline ends came to 10 bases. CDR1 is SGHRS, CDR2 YFSETQ, per germline.